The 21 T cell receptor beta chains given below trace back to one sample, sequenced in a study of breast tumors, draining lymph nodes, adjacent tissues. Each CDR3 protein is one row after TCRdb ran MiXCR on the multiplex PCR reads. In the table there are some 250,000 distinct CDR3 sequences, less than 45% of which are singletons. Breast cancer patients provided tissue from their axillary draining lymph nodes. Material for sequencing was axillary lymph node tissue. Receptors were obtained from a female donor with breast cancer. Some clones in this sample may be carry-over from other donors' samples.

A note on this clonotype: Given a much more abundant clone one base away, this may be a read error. The CDR3 region is CASRRQKNTGELFF. In DNA, the CDR3 is TGTGCCAGCAGGCGACAGAAGAACACCGGGGAGCTGTTTTTT. The rearrangement uses TRBV6-6 and TRBJ2-2; D is perhaps TRBD1 (5 bases). CDR1 MNHNY and CDR2 SVGAGI come from the germline V gene (reference sequence). CDR3 length equals 14 residues. Deletions cut 6 bases from V and 1 base from J, with 9 bases between.

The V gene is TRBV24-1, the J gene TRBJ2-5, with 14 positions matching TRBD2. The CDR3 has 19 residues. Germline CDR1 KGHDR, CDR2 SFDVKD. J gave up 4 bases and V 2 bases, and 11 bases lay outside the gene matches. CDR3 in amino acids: CATSDWTGGLAGVRETQYF. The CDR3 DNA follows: TGTGCCACCAGTGATTGGACAGGGGGACTAGCGGGAGTTAGAGAGACCCAGTACTTC.

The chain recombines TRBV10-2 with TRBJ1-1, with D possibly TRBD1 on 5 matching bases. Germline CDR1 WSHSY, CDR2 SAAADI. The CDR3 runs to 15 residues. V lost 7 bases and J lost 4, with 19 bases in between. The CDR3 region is CASIDSLWAGTEAFF. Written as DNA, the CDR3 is TGCGCCAGCATTGACAGTTTGTGGGCTGGCACTGAAGCTTTCTTT.

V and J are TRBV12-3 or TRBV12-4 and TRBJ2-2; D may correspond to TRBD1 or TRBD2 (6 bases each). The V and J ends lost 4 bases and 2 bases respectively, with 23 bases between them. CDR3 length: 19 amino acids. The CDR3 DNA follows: TGTGCCAGCAGTTCGTCGCCCTGGGGGGCAGGCCTTAACACCGGGGAGCTGTTTTTT. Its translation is CASSSSPWGAGLNTGELFF.

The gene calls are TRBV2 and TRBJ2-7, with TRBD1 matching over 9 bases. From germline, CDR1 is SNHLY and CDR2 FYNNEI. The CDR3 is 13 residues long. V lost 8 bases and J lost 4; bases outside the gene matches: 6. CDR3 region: CASQRDRVYEQYF. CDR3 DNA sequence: TGTGCCAGCCAACGGGACAGGGTTTACGAGCAGTACTTC.

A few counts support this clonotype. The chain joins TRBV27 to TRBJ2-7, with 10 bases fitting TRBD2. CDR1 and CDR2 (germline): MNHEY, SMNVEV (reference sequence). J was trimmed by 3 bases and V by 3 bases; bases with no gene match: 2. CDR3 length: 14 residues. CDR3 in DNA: TGTGCCAGCAGTTTGAGGACTAGCGGCTACGAGCAGTACTTC. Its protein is CASSLRTSGYEQYF.

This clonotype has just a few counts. CDR3 sequence reads: CASSPGQGAGETQYF. CDR3 nucleotides: TGCGCCAGCAGCCCGGGACAGGGGGCGGGAGAGACCCAGTACTTC. V usage is TRBV5-1 and J usage is TRBJ2-5; 12 bases map to TRBD1. CDR3 length equals 15 residues. V shed 4 bases, J shed 4 bases, and the junction held 5 bases outside the gene matches. The germline gives CDR1 SGHRS, CDR2 YFSETQ.

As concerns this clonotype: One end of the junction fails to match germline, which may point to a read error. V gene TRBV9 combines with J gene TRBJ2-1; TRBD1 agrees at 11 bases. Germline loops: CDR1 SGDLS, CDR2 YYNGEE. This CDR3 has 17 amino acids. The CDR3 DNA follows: TGTGCCAGCAGCGTCCGACCGGACAGGGGGCACTACACTGAGCAGTTCTTC. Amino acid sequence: CASSVRPDRGHYTEQFF. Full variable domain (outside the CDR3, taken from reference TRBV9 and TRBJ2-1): DSGVTQTPKHLITATGQRVTLRCSPRSGDLSVYWYQQSLDQGLQFLIQYYNGEERAKGNILERFSAQQFPDLHSELNLSSLELGDSALYFCASSVRPDRGHYTEQFFGPGTRLTVL.

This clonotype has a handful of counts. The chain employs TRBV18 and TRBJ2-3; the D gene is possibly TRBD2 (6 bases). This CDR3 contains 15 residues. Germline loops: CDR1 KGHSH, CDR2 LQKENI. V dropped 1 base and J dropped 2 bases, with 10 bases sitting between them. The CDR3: CASSPQGLYTDTQYF. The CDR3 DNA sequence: TGTGCCAGCTCACCACAGGGACTTTACACAGATACGCAGTATTTT.

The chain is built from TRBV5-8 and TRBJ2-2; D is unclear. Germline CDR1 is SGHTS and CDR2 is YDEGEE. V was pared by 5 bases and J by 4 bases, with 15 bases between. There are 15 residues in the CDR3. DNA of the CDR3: TGTGCCAGCAGGGCCGGGCCTCGGGCCACCGGGGAGCTGTTTTTT. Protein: CASRAGPRATGELFF.

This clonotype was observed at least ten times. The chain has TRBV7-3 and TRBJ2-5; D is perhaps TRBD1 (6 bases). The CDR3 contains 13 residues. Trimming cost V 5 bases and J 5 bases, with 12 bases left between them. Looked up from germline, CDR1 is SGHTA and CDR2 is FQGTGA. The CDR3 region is CASSPQGSETQYF. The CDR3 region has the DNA TGTGCCAGCAGCCCCCAGGGGTCGGAGACCCAGTACTTC.

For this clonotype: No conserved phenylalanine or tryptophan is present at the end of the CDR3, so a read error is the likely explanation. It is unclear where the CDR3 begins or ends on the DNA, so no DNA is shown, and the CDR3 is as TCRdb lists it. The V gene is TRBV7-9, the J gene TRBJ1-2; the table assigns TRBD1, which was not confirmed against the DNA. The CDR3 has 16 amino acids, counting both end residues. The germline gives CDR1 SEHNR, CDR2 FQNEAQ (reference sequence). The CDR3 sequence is CASSGWGAQQAYGHTL.

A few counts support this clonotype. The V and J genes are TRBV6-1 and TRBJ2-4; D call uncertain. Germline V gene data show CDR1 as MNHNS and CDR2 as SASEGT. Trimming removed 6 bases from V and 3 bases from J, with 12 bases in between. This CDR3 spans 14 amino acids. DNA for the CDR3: TGTGCCAGCAGGGACCAGGTGGACAAAAACATTCAGTACTTC. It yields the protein CASRDQVDKNIQYF.

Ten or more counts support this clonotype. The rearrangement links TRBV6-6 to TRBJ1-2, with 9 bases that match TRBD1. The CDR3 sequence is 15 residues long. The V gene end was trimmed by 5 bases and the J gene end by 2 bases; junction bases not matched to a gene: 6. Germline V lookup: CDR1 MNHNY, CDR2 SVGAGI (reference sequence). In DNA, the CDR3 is TGTGCCAGCAGTGAACCGGGACAGGGAAACTATGGCTACACCTTC. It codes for CASSEPGQGNYGYTF.

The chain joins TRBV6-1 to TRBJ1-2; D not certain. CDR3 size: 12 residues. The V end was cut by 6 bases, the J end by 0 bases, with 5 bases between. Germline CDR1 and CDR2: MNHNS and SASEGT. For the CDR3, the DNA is TGTGCCAGCAGACCTGCTAACTATGGCTACACCTTC. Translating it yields CASRPANYGYTF.

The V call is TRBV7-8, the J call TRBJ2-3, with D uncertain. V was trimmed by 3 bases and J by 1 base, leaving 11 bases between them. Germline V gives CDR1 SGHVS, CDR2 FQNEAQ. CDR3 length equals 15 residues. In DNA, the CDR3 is TGTGCCAGCAGCTTCCGCTTCGACCGCACAGATACGCAGTATTTT. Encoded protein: CASSFRFDRTDTQYF.

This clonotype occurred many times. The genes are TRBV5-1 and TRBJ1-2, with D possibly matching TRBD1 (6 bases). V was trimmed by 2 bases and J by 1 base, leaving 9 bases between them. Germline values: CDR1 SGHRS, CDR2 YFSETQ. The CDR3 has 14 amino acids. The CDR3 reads CASSFEGGNYGYTF. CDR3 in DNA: TGCGCCAGCAGCTTTGAAGGGGGTAACTATGGCTACACCTTC.

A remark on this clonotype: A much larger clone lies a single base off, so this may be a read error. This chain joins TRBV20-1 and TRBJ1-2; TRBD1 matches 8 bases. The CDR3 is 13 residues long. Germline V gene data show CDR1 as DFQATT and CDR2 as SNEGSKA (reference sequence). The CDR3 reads CSANTRTGYAYTF. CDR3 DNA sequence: TGCAGTGCTAACACGCGGACAGGGTATGCCTACACCTTC.

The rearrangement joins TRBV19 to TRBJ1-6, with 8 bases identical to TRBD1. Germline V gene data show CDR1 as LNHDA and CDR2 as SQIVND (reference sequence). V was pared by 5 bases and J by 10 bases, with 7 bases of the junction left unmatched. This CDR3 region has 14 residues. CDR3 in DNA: TGTGCCAGTAGTCAACAGGGGGTGTTCTCACCCCTCCACTTT. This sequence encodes CASSQQGVFSPLHF.

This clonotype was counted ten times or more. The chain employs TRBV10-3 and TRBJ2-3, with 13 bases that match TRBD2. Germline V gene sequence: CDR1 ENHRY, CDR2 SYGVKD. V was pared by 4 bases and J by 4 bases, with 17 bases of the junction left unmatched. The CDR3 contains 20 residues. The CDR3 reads CAISVIRSGTSGESPDTQYF. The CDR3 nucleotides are TGTGCCATCAGTGTGATCCGATCCGGGACTAGCGGGGAATCACCAGATACGCAGTATTTT.

The CDR3 spells CASSIPAGYEQYF. Written as DNA, the CDR3 is TGTGCCAGTAGTATTCCGGCGGGATATGAGCAGTACTTC. The chain couples TRBV19 to TRBJ2-7, with D maybe TRBD2 (6 bases). V lost 3 bases and J lost 7, with 13 bases in between. The CDR3 is 13 amino acids. Germline V gives CDR1 LNHDA, CDR2 SQIVND (reference sequence).